The rows below give T cell receptor beta chains drawn from one sample of a study of blood T cells in healthy people across ages. MiXCR was run by TCRdb on the 5' RACE reads, yielding one entry per CDR3 protein. The table lists approximately 800,000 distinct CDR3 sequences, around 68% of them singletons, with 25% to 35% in the top ten. The sequencing input was blood. These receptors originate from a man aged 30 to 39 in good health. Each CDR3 is given with its conserved first and last residue. D genes are given only for firm matches. The size of a clone is reported for some rows only, either as once, few or many, or as a class for expanded clones.

cdr3_nt cdr3_aa d_call v_call clone_size j_call
TGCGCCAGCAGCTCGGTATTCGGACAGGGGATTGGGGCCAACATCCTGACTTTC CASSSVFGQGIGANILTF TRBD1 TRBV5-1 once TRBJ2-6
TGTGCCAGCAGCAACAGGGCCTCTGGGGCCAACGTCCTGACTTTC CASSNRASGANVLTF . TRBV7-2 few TRBJ2-6
TGTGCCAGCAGCTTGGTGGCGGCGCGGTACTACGAGCAGTACTTC CASSLVAARYYEQYF . TRBV7-2 . TRBJ2-7
TGTGCCAGCAGTGAACTAGCGGGGGGGCCAGATACGCAGTATTTT CASSELAGGPDTQYF TRBD2 TRBV6-1 many TRBJ2-3
TGTGCCAGCAGCCAAGTATCTAGCGGGGGAGCCAGCCGGTGGACCCAGTACTTC CASSQVSSGGASRWTQYF TRBD2 TRBV3-1 . TRBJ2-5
TGCAGCGTTCGGTATAGCAATCAGCCCCAGCATTTT CSVRYSNQPQHF . TRBV29-1 . TRBJ1-5
TGTGCCAGCAGCCGGGCAGGGGGTGATTCCGAGCAGTACTTC CASSRAGGDSEQYF TRBD1 TRBV3-1 many TRBJ2-7
TGCAGTGCGAAGCGGGGGGTCACACAGAGCACAGATACGCAGTATTTT CSAKRGVTQSTDTQYF TRBD2 TRBV20-1 once TRBJ2-3
TGTGCCATCAGTGAGACCAGGACTGGACGCTTACAAGAGACCCAGTACTTC CAISETRTGRLQETQYF . TRBV10-3 . TRBJ2-5
TGTGCCAGCAGTTCCTACAGGGGGGACGGGGCCAACGTCCTGACTTTC CASSSYRGDGANVLTF TRBD1 TRBV27 . TRBJ2-6
TGTGCCAGCAGCGGACTAGCGGGGGACCACCAAGAGACCCAGTACTTC CASSGLAGDHQETQYF TRBD2 TRBV6-5 . TRBJ2-5
TGTGCCAGCAGCCAAAGACAGGGGGGCTCCTACGAGCAGTACTTC CASSQRQGGSYEQYF TRBD1 TRBV4-2 . TRBJ2-7